The clone carrying this T cell receptor beta chain was seen more than once but under ten times. The sample originates from a study of OX40 agonist ivuxolimab in advanced cancers. Here immunoSEQ multiplex PCR was the method, and the copy in TCRdb shows in-frame clones only, minus some. There are nearly 80,000 clones in the sample; roughly 81% occur only once, and roughly 25% lies in the top ten. The V and J ends lost 8 bases and 3 bases, in that order; junction bases with no gene match: 3. There are 12 residues in the CDR3. Germline V gives CDR1 MNHNS, CDR2 SASEGT. This clonotype was obtained from an adult with an advanced solid tumor such as melanoma, head and neck, liver or kidney cancer. The chain has TRBV6-1 and TRBJ2-7; 8 nucleotides agree with TRBD1. Sequencing used CD4+ or CD8+ T cells sorted from blood, obtained in a trial of the OX40 agonist ivuxolimab. CDR3 sequence: CASWDRHYEQYF. The CDR3 region has the DNA TGTGCCAGCTGGGACAGGCACTACGAGCAGTACTTC.